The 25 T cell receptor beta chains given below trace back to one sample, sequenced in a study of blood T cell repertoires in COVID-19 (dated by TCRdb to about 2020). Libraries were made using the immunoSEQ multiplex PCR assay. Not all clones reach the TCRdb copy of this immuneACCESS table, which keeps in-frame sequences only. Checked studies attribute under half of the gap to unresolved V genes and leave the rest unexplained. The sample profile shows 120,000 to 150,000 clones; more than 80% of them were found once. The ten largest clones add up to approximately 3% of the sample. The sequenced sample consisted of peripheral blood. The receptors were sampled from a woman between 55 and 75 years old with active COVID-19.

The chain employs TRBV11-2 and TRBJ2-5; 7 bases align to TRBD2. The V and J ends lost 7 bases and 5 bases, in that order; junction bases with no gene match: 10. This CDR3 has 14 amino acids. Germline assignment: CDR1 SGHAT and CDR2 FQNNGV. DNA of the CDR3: TGTGCCAGCATCCGCGGGGGAGGAGGGGAGACCCAGTACTTC. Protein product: CASIRGGGGETQYF. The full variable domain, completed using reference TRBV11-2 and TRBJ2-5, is EAGVAQSPRYKIIEKRQSVAFWCNPISGHATLYWYQQILGQGPKLLIQFQNNGVVDDSQLPKDRFSAERLKGVDSTLKIQPAKLEDSAVYLCASIRGGGGETQYFGPGTRLLVL.

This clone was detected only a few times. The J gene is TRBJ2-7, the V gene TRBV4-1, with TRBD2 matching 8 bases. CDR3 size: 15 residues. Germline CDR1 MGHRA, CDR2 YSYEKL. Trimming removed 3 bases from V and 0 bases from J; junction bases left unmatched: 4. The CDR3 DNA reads TGCGCCAGCAGCCACGGACTAGCTGTCTCCTACGAGCAGTACTTC. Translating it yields CASSHGLAVSYEQYF.

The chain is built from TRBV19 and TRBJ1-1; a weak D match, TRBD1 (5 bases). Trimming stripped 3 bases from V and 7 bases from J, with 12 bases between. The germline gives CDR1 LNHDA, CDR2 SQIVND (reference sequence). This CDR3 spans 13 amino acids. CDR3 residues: CASSIVIQGEAFF. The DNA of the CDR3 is TGTGCCAGTAGTATCGTAATCCAGGGTGAAGCTTTCTTT. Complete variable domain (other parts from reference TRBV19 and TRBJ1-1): DGGITQSPKYLFRKEGQNVTLSCEQNLNHDAMYWYRQDPGQGLRLIYYSQIVNDFQKGDIAEGYSVSREKKESFPLTVTSAQKNPTAFYLCASSIVIQGEAFFGQGTRLTVV.

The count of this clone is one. CDR3 region: CASSPREGFNQPQHF. CDR3 sequence (DNA): TGTGCCAGTAGTCCCAGGGAAGGTTTCAATCAGCCCCAGCATTTT. V is TRBV19 and J is TRBJ1-5, with D possibly TRBD1 on 5 matching bases. The CDR3 is 15 residues long. V lost 5 bases to trimming and J lost 3 bases, with 14 bases between them. Germline V CDR1 and CDR2: LNHDA, SQIVND (reference sequence).

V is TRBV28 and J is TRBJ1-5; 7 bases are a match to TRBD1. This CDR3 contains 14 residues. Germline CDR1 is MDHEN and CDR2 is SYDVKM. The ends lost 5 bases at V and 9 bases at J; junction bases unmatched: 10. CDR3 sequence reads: CASSMTGNLGPQHF. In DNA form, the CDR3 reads TGTGCCAGCAGTATGACAGGGAACCTGGGGCCCCAGCATTTT.

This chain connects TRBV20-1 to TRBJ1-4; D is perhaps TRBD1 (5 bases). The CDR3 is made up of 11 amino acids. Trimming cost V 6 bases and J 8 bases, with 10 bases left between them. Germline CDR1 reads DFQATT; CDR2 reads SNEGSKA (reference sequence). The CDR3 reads CSASGGEKLFF. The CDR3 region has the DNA TGCAGTGCCAGCGGGGGAGAAAAACTGTTTTTT.

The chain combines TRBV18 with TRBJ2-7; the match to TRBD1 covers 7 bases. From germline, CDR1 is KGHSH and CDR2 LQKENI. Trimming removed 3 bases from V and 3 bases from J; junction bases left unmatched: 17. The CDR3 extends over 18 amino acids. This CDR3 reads CASSPTRSTGTEIYEQYF. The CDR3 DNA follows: TGTGCCAGCTCACCGACAAGAAGCACCGGGACAGAGATCTACGAGCAGTACTTC. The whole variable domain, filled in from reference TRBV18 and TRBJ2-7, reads NAGVMQNPRHLVRRRGQEARLRCSPMKGHSHVYWYRQLPEEGLKFMVYLQKENIIDESGMPKERFSAEFPKEGPSILRIQQVVRGDSAAYFCASSPTRSTGTEIYEQYFGPGTRLTVT.

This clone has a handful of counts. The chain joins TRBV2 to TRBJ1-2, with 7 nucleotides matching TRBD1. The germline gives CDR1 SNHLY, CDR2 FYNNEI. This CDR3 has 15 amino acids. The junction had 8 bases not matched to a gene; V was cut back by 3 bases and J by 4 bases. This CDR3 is CASSDPQGGTYGYTF. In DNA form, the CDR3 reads TGTGCCAGCAGTGACCCGCAGGGGGGAACCTATGGCTACACCTTC.

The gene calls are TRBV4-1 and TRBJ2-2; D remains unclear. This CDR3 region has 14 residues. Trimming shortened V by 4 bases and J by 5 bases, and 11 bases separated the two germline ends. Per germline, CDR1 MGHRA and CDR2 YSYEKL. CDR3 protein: CASSLFPTTGELFF. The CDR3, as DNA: TGCGCCAGCAGCCTTTTCCCTACTACCGGGGAGCTGTTTTTT.

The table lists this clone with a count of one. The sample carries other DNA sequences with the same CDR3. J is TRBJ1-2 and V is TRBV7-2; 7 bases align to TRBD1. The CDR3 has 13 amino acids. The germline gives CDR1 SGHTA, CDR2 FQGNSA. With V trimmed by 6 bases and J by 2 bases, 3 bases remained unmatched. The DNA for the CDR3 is TGTGCCAGCAGTCCGGACAGGAACTATGGCTACACCTTC. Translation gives CASSPDRNYGYTF.

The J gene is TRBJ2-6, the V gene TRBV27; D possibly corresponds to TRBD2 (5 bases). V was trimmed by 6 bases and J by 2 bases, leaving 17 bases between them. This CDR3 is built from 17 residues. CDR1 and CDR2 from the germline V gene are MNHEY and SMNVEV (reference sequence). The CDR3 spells CASSLGSGNPGANVLTF. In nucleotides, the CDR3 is TGTGCCAGCAGCTTAGGCTCGGGGAACCCTGGGGCCAACGTCCTGACTTTC.

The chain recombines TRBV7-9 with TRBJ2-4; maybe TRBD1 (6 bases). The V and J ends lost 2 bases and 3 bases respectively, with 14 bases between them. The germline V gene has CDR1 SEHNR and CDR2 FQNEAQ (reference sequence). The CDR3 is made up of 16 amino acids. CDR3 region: CASSLQGLNLKNIQYF. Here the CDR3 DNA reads TGTGCCAGCAGCTTACAGGGGTTAAACCTCAAAAACATTCAGTACTTC.

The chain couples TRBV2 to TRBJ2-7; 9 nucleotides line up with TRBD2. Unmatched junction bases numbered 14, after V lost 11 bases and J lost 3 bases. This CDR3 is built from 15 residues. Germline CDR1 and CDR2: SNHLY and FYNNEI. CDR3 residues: CARARREGPIYEQYF. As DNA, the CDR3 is TGTGCCCGTGCTAGGCGGGAGGGCCCAATCTACGAGCAGTACTTC.

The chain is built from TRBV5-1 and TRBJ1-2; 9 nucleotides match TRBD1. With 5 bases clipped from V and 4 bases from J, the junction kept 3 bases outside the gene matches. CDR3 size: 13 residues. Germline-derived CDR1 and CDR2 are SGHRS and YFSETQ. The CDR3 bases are TGCGCCAGCAGTCAGGACAGGGGCTATGGCTACACCTTC. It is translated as CASSQDRGYGYTF.

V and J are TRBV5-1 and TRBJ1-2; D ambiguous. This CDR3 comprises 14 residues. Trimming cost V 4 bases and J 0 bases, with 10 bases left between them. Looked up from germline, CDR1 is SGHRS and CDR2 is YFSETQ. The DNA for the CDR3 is TGCGCCAGCAGCCCCCGGGATTCTAACTATGGCTACACCTTC. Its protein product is CASSPRDSNYGYTF.

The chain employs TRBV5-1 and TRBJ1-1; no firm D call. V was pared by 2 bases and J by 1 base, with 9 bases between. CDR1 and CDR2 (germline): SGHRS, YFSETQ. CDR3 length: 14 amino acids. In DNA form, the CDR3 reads TGCGCCAGCAGCTTCGGCGGAGGGAACACTGAAGCTTTCTTT. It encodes CASSFGGGNTEAFF.

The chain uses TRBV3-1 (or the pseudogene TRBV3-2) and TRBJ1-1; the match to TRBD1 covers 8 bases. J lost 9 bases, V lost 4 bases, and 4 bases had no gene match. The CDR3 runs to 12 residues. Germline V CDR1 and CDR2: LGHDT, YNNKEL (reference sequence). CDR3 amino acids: CASSRTGGKAFF. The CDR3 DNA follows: TGTGCCAGCAGCCGTACAGGGGGAAAAGCTTTCTTT.

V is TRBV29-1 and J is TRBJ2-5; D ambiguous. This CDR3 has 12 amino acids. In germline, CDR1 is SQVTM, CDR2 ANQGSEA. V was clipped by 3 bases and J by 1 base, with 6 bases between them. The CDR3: CSVDPSQETQYF. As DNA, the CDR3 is TGCAGCGTTGACCCCTCCCAAGAGACCCAGTACTTC.

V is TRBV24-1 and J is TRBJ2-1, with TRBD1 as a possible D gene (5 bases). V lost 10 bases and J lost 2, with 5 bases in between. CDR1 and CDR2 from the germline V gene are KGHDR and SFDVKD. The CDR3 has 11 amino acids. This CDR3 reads CATGAYNEQFF. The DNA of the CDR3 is TGTGCCACAGGGGCCTACAATGAGCAGTTCTTC.

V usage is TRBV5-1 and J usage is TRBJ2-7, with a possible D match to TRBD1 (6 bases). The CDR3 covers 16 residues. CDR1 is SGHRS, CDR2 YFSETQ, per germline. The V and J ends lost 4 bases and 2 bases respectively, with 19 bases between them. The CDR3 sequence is CASSTSRGHMAYEQYF. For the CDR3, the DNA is TGCGCCAGCAGCACGTCCAGGGGACACATGGCCTACGAGCAGTACTTC.

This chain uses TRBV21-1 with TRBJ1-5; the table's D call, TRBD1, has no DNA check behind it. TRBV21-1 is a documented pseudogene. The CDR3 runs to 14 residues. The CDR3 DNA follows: TGTGCCAGCAGCAAGGACAGGGAAAATCAGCCCCAGCATTTT. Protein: CASSKDRENQPQHF.

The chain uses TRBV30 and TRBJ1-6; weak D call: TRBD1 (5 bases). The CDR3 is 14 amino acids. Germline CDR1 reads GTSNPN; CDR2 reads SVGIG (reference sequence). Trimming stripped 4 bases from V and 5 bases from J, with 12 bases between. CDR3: CAWMGEGNNSPLHF. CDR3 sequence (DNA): TGTGCCTGGATGGGGGAGGGGAATAATTCACCCCTCCACTTT.

CDR3 coding DNA: TGCGCCAGCAGCCAACTTGGACAGGGGGAAGATACGCAGTATTTT. It encodes CASSQLGQGEDTQYF. The chain couples TRBV4-1 to TRBJ2-3; 10 bases are shared with TRBD1. The J segment lost 5 bases and the V segment lost 2 bases, leaving 4 bases of the junction unmatched. Germline CDR1 and CDR2: MGHRA and YSYEKL. This CDR3 comprises 15 residues.

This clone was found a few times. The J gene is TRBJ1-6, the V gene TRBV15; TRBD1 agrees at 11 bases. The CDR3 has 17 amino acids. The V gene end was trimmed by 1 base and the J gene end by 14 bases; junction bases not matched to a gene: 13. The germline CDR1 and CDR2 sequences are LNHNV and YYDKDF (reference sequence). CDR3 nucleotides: TGTGCCACCAGCAGAGGCGGGACAGGGGGTCTTAAAGGGACCCTCCACTTT. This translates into CATSRGGTGGLKGTLHF.

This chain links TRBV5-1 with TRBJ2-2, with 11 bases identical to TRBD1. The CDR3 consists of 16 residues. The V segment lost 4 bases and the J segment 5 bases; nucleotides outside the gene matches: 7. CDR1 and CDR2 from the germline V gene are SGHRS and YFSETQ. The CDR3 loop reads CASSGTGTGGTGELFF. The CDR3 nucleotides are TGCGCCAGCAGCGGCACCGGGACAGGGGGGACCGGGGAGCTGTTTTTT.